This T cell receptor (beta chain) was retrieved from a study of blood T cells in healthy people across ages. This clonotype has a handful of counts. The V gene lost 5 bases and the J gene lost 2 bases, with 10 bases spanning the gap. Germline V CDR1 and CDR2: MNHEY, SMNVEV (reference sequence). The CDR3 is 13 residues long. Together with a sample-barcoded 5' primer, a J-beta primer mix was included in a second PCR lasting about 7 to 11 cycles. All samples gave at least 2.5 million CDR3-containing paired-end reads. MiXCR was run by TCRdb on the 5' RACE reads, yielding one entry per CDR3 protein. The sample holds some 1,500,000 distinct CDR3 sequences, approximately 39% seen once. Ranging in age from about 6 to 95, the donors were healthy Caucasian individuals from Russia. The extraction recovered at least 5.5 micrograms of total RNA per sample.

This receptor was obtained from a woman between 18 and 29 years old in good health. The V call is TRBV27, the J call TRBJ2-7; no clear D gene. Sequenced material: blood. The CDR3 region is CASSPQSAYEQYF. The DNA for the CDR3 is TGTGCCAGCAGTCCCCAAAGCGCCTACGAGCAGTACTTC.